The next 17 T cell receptor beta chains were all read from a single sample in a study of control samples from healthy donors and cancer patients. Produced via immunoSEQ multiplex PCR; TCRdb's table is partial and in-frame only. The sample has 45,000 to 60,000 clones, about 93% seen once. Sequences were obtained from blood. The receptor source for this set is a man between 25 and 39 years old in good health.

The chain has TRBV7-8 and TRBJ1-2; D is uncertain. This CDR3 has 12 amino acids. The germline V gene has CDR1 SGHVS and CDR2 FQNEAQ. Between the trimmed V and J ends, which lost 1 base and 8 bases, there was a span of 8 bases. The CDR3 DNA reads TGTGCCAGCAGCTTAGAGACTCGAGGCTACACCTTC. Amino acids: CASSLETRGYTF.

The chain couples TRBV6-5 to TRBJ2-3, with 7 bases aligning to TRBD2. Germline V gene sequence: CDR1 MNHEY, CDR2 SVGAGI. The CDR3 runs to 14 residues. The J segment lost 6 bases and the V segment lost 2 bases, leaving 5 bases of the junction unmatched. CDR3 sequence reads: CASSYAGEADTQYF. In DNA, the CDR3 is TGTGCCAGCAGTTACGCGGGGGAAGCCGATACGCAGTATTTT.

This clone was recorded once. The chain carries TRBV10-1 and TRBJ2-2, with D possibly matching TRBD2 (5 bases). The CDR3 length is 15 residues. Germline CDR1 is WNHNN and CDR2 is SYGVQD (reference sequence). The V gene lost 3 bases and the J gene lost 4 bases, with 12 bases spanning the gap. DNA of the CDR3: TGCGCCAGCAGTGACCCGTTTCGGGGCACCGGGGAGCTGTTTTTT. This gives the protein CASSDPFRGTGELFF.

This clone was observed a single time. This chain joins TRBV11-2 and TRBJ1-6; no reliable D call. The CDR3 length is 13 residues. V lost 4 bases and J 10 bases, leaving 11 bases between the germline ends. Germline V lookup: CDR1 SGHAT, CDR2 FQNNGV. The CDR3 DNA reads TGTGCCAGCAGCTCCCTCCGGAACTCACCCCTCCACTTT. It is translated as CASSSLRNSPLHF.

This chain joins TRBV9 and TRBJ1-1; D is unclear. The CDR3 sequence is 14 residues long. With 0 bases removed from V and 1 base from J, the gap between germline ends came to 7 bases. Germline lookup yields CDR1 SGDLS and CDR2 YYNGEE. The CDR3 nucleotides read TGTGCCAGCAGCGTAGATTCAGGGAACACTGAAGCTTTCTTT. Translated: CASSVDSGNTEAFF.

The chain couples TRBV21-1 to TRBJ2-7; the D call in the table, TRBD2, was not verified against the DNA. TRBV21-1 is designated a pseudogene. The CDR3 totals 12 residues. CDR3 bases: TGTGCCAGCAGCAAAAGCCCGGGCGAGCAGTACTTC. Amino acids: CASSKSPGEQYF.

This chain links TRBV6-6 with TRBJ2-2, with D perhaps being TRBD1 or TRBD2 (6 bases each). The CDR3 loop spans 14 amino acids. Trimming cost V 0 bases and J 13 bases, with 15 bases left between them. Germline CDR1 and CDR2: MNHNY and SVGAGI (reference sequence). The CDR3, as DNA: TGTGCCAGCAGTTACTCCGGAGGGGGAGCAGGGCTGTTTTTT. Its translation is CASSYSGGGAGLFF.

This clone was found once. The V and J genes are TRBV10-3 and TRBJ1-5, with 8 positions matching TRBD1. The CDR3 has 16 amino acids. CDR1 and CDR2 from the germline V gene are ENHRY and SYGVKD. Germline trimming cut 0 bases from V and 2 bases from J; bases unmatched to any gene: 3. DNA for the CDR3: TGTGCCATCAGTGAGTCCGGACAGGGACGCAATCAGCCCCAGCATTTT. Amino acid sequence: CAISESGQGRNQPQHF.

V gene TRBV9 combines with J gene TRBJ1-3, with a possible D match to TRBD1 (5 bases). This CDR3 has 13 amino acids. CDR1 and CDR2 from the germline V gene are SGDLS and YYNGEE. Deletions cut 5 bases from V and 0 bases from J, with 6 bases between. CDR3 protein: CASSGGSGNTIYF. CDR3 coding DNA: TGTGCCAGCAGTGGGGGCTCTGGAAACACCATATATTTT.

The V gene is TRBV5-8, the J gene TRBJ1-5; D ambiguous. Trimming left V 0 bases short and J 4 bases short, with 5 bases between. The CDR3 covers 13 residues. Germline V gene lookup returns CDR1 SGHTS and CDR2 YDEGEE. DNA of the CDR3: TGTGCCAGCAGCTTGGGGAAGAATCAGCCCCAGCATTTT. Protein sequence: CASSLGKNQPQHF.

The rearrangement uses TRBV23-1 and TRBJ2-5, with D perhaps matching TRBD2 (5 bases). TRBV23-1 is designated an ORF whose function remains uncertain. The CDR3 consists of 13 residues. V was trimmed by 3 bases and J by 7 bases, leaving 12 bases between them. This CDR3 is CASSQLHEGTQYF. CDR3 DNA sequence: TGCGCCAGCAGTCAGCTCCACGAGGGGACCCAGTACTTC.

V is TRBV6-5 and J is TRBJ2-1; a weak D match, TRBD1 (6 bases). V lost 2 bases and J 10 bases, leaving 15 bases between the germline ends. Germline CDR1 is MNHEY and CDR2 is SVGAGI. The CDR3 runs to 14 residues. The CDR3 loop reads CASSYPARGGEQFF. DNA of the CDR3: TGTGCCAGCAGTTACCCGGCCAGGGGCGGCGAGCAGTTCTTC.

This chain links TRBV7-3 with TRBJ2-2; D is perhaps TRBD1 or TRBD2 (6 bases each). Germline loops: CDR1 SGHTA, CDR2 FQGTGA. V lost 7 bases, J lost 4 bases, and 19 bases lay in between. The CDR3 spans 16 residues. In DNA form, the CDR3 reads TGTGCCAGCACCCGAGCCGGGGGCGGCGGCACCGGGGAGCTGTTTTTT. Translation gives CASTRAGGGGTGELFF.

J is TRBJ1-2 and V is TRBV7-2; 12 bases fit TRBD1. From germline, CDR1 is SGHTA and CDR2 FQGNSA. This CDR3 has 18 amino acids. With V trimmed by 1 base and J by 6 bases, 12 bases remained unmatched. The CDR3 spells CASSLEAGQGAFSDGYTF. The CDR3, as DNA: TGTGCCAGCAGCTTAGAGGCGGGACAGGGGGCATTTAGTGATGGCTACACCTTC. The whole variable domain, remainder taken from reference TRBV7-2 and TRBJ1-2, is GAGVSQSPSNKVTEKGKDVELRCDPISGHTALYWYRQSLGQGLEFLIYFQGNSAPDKSGLPSDRFSAERTGGSVSTLTIQRTQQEDSAVYLCASSLEAGQGAFSDGYTFGSGTRLTVV.

V gene TRBV2 combines with J gene TRBJ1-2; TRBD1 aligns across 9 bases. Germline V lookup: CDR1 SNHLY, CDR2 FYNNEI. This CDR3 spans 16 amino acids. Germline trimming cut 3 bases from V and 8 bases from J; bases unmatched to any gene: 13. CDR3 amino acids: CASSDRMGQGSGGYTF. The CDR3, as DNA: TGTGCCAGCAGTGATAGAATGGGACAGGGATCAGGGGGCTACACCTTC.

The chain links TRBV7-9 to TRBJ2-7; D remains unclear. CDR3 size: 12 residues. V was cut by 7 bases and J by 7 bases, with 14 bases left in between. Per germline, CDR1 SEHNR and CDR2 FQNEAQ (reference sequence). The CDR3 sequence is CASTGPPGEQYF. DNA for the CDR3: TGTGCCAGCACCGGACCCCCCGGAGAGCAGTACTTC.

The chain uses TRBV7-2 and TRBJ1-2, with 9 bases matching TRBD1. Germline V lookup: CDR1 SGHTA, CDR2 FQGNSA. CDR3 length equals 15 residues. With V trimmed by 6 bases and J by 6 bases, 11 bases remained unmatched. The CDR3 here is CASRPPGQGINGYTF. For the CDR3, the DNA is TGTGCCAGCAGGCCACCGGGACAGGGAATAAATGGCTACACCTTC.